This entry is about one T cell receptor (beta chain). Seattle researchers signed up patients amid active infection and tracked them longitudinally. The method was immunoSEQ multiplex PCR; TCRdb's version includes in-frame clones alone and lacks a portion of them. The table has 150,000 or so clones, 70% to 80% seen once. The CDR3 runs 16 residues. With V trimmed by 4 bases and J by 11 bases, 17 bases remained unmatched. Germline V gene data show CDR1 as SGDLS and CDR2 as YYNGEE. These data come from a study of blood T cell repertoires in COVID-19. The overall study: T cells, B-cell-depleted T cells, or PBMCs provided the cDNA or gDNA that served as material.

This clonotype originated in a woman aged 60 to 75 with COVID-19, enrolled during active disease. The J gene is TRBJ1-1, the V gene TRBV9; the match to TRBD1 covers 10 bases. Sequencing input: peripheral blood. CDR3 amino acids: CASSPAGTGASSRAFF. The CDR3 DNA reads as TGTGCCAGCAGCCCAGCCGGGACAGGGGCTTCTTCTCGCGCTTTCTTT. The full variable domain, with the rest looked up from reference TRBV9 and TRBJ1-1, is DSGVTQTPKHLITATGQRVTLRCSPRSGDLSVYWYQQSLDQGLQFLIQYYNGEERAKGNILERFSAQQFPDLHSELNLSSLELGDSALYFCASSPAGTGASSRAFFGQGTRLTVV.